Below are 16 T cell receptor beta chains sequenced from a single sample in a study of blood T cell repertoires in COVID-19. The assay was immunoSEQ multiplex PCR, and TCRdb's table has in-frame clones only and misses some. The table shows 140,000 or so clones, with about four fifths occurring only once. Sequencing was done on a sample of PBMCs or T cells enriched from blood (not recorded which). The receptor set was obtained from a man in his forties or fifties who had recovered from COVID-19.

V and J are TRBV7-2 and TRBJ1-2; 9 positions match TRBD1. With 5 bases clipped from V and 8 bases from J, the junction kept 15 bases outside the gene matches. Germline V lookup: CDR1 SGHTA, CDR2 FQGNSA. This CDR3 has 16 residues. The CDR3 nucleotides read TGTGCCAGCAGCCTGTATCCGTGGGGACAGGGAGAAGGCTACACCTTC. This sequence encodes CASSLYPWGQGEGYTF.

The chain uses TRBV4-1 and TRBJ2-5; tentatively, D is TRBD2 (7 bases). Trimming took off 2 bases at V and 1 base at J, with 17 bases between the two ends. The CDR3 has 17 amino acids. Germline CDR1 and CDR2: MGHRA and YSYEKL. The CDR3 sequence is CASSQPRGGVLQETQYF. The CDR3 DNA sequence: TGCGCCAGCAGCCAACCTAGGGGGGGGGTGCTCCAAGAGACCCAGTACTTC.

The rearrangement links TRBV3-1 (or the pseudogene TRBV3-2) to TRBJ2-7; D gene unclear. Germline V gene lookup returns CDR1 LGHDT and CDR2 YNNKEL (reference sequence). The CDR3 has 12 residues. Trimming stripped 0 bases from V and 11 bases from J, with 11 bases between. Here the CDR3 reads CASSQDVGSEYF. DNA for the CDR3: TGTGCCAGCAGCCAAGATGTCGGGTCGGAGTACTTC.

V usage is TRBV9 and J usage is TRBJ1-1; 7 bases fit TRBD1. Germline loops: CDR1 SGDLS, CDR2 YYNGEE. Trimming took 3 bases from V and 6 from J; bases not matched to a gene: 8. This CDR3 contains 14 residues. Here the CDR3 reads CASSEPGTEAEAFF. The CDR3 coding sequence is TGTGCCAGCAGCGAACCTGGGACAGAGGCTGAAGCTTTCTTT.

V is TRBV7-9 and J is TRBJ1-1, with 10 bases aligning to TRBD1. The CDR3 has 15 amino acids. Germline loops: CDR1 SEHNR, CDR2 FQNEAQ (reference sequence). The V gene end was trimmed by 1 base and the J gene end by 2 bases; junction bases not matched to a gene: 1. For the CDR3, the DNA is TGTGCCAGCAGCTTAGGGGACAGGGGTAACACTGAAGCTTTCTTT. Protein: CASSLGDRGNTEAFF.

The gene calls are TRBV7-2 and TRBJ2-3; D ambiguous. This CDR3 is 14 amino acids long. The ends were cut back, 4 bases at V and 4 bases at J, with 12 bases in the middle. CDR1 and CDR2 (germline): SGHTA, FQGNSA. As DNA, the CDR3 is TGTGCCAGCAGCTCCGATAGCCCAGCAGATACGCAGTATTTT. Translating it yields CASSSDSPADTQYF.

The CDR3 loop reads CASSQGRTNYEQYF. Here the CDR3 DNA reads TGTGCCAGTAGTCAGGGTCGTACGAACTACGAGCAGTACTTC. The chain joins TRBV19 to TRBJ2-7; the D gene is possibly TRBD1 (5 bases). Germline loops: CDR1 LNHDA, CDR2 SQIVND (reference sequence). CDR3 size: 14 residues. The germline V and J ends were trimmed by 5 bases and 3 bases, with 14 bases remaining between them.

The rearrangement uses TRBV7-9 and TRBJ1-2, with D tentatively TRBD1 (6 bases). With 1 base removed from V and 6 bases from J, the gap between germline ends came to 9 bases. In germline, CDR1 is SEHNR, CDR2 FQNEAQ (reference sequence). CDR3 length: 13 amino acids. The CDR3 bases are TGTGCCAGCAGCTTAGGGGCAGGGGATGGCTACACCTTC. Protein sequence: CASSLGAGDGYTF.

In DNA, the CDR3 is TGTGCCAGCGCCGGGGTTGGCAATCAGCCCCAGCATTTT. This gives the protein CASAGVGNQPQHF. The rearrangement uses TRBV27 and TRBJ1-5; D uncertain. Trimming took off 8 bases at V and 2 bases at J, with 10 bases between the two ends. This CDR3 region has 13 residues. Germline V gene lookup returns CDR1 MNHEY and CDR2 SMNVEV (reference sequence).

This clone was seen once. The chain joins TRBV7-8 to TRBJ1-6, with TRBD1 matching over 7 bases. This CDR3 is 15 amino acids long. The germline gives CDR1 SGHVS, CDR2 FQNEAQ. J lost 4 bases, V lost 2 bases, and 2 bases had no gene match. The CDR3 DNA follows: TGTGCCAGCAGCTTAATGACAGGGTATAATTCACCCCTCCACTTT. Its protein product is CASSLMTGYNSPLHF.

V usage is TRBV6-1 and J usage is TRBJ1-2; D uncertain. The CDR3 consists of 15 residues. CDR1 and CDR2 (germline): MNHNS, SASEGT. Trimming took 3 bases from V and 4 from J, leaving 15 bases between them. This CDR3 reads CASSDRVTVLYGYTF. CDR3 DNA: TGTGCCAGCAGTGATCGTGTCACGGTTCTCTATGGCTACACCTTC.

This clone has ten or more counts. The chain couples TRBV4-3 to TRBJ2-3; 8 nucleotides agree with TRBD2. CDR1 and CDR2 from the germline V gene are LGHNA and YSLEER. The length of the CDR3 is 15 residues. J was trimmed by 1 base and V by 5 bases; bases with no gene match: 5. The CDR3 DNA sequence: TGCGCCAGCAGCGACGGGACTAGAGGCACAGATACGCAGTATTTT. Protein sequence: CASSDGTRGTDTQYF.

This chain joins TRBV9 and TRBJ2-3, with 7 bases aligning to TRBD2. The V gene end was trimmed by 5 bases and the J gene end by 2 bases; junction bases not matched to a gene: 11. This CDR3 is 16 amino acids long. Germline CDR1 reads SGDLS; CDR2 reads YYNGEE. The CDR3 protein is CASRPLAGENTDTQYF. DNA of the CDR3: TGTGCCAGCAGACCGCTCGCGGGGGAAAACACAGATACGCAGTATTTT.

This clone was seen once. The genes are TRBV6-2 or TRBV6-3 and TRBJ1-1; TRBD1 matches 7 bases. Germline V gene sequence: CDR1 MNHEY, CDR2 SVGEGT. V was pared by 5 bases and J by 2 bases, with 11 bases of the junction left unmatched. The CDR3 contains 16 residues. The CDR3 protein is CASSASGTVHNTEAFF. The CDR3 bases are TGTGCCAGCAGTGCCTCCGGGACAGTGCATAACACTGAAGCTTTCTTT.

V and J are TRBV11-1 and TRBJ2-5; D is perhaps TRBD1 (6 bases). V lost 3 bases and J 4 bases, leaving 12 bases between the germline ends. Germline-derived CDR1 and CDR2 are SGHAT and FQDESV (reference sequence). The CDR3 is 14 residues long. The CDR3 spells CASSFQTGRETQYF. CDR3 nucleotides: TGTGCCAGCAGCTTTCAGACAGGCAGAGAGACCCAGTACTTC. Drawing the rest from reference TRBV11-1 and TRBJ2-5, the complete variable domain is EAEVAQSPRYKITEKSQAVAFWCDPISGHATLYWYRQILGQGPELLVQFQDESVVDDSQLPKDRFSAERLKGVDSTLKIQPAELGDSAMYLCASSFQTGRETQYFGPGTRLLVL.

This clone showed up many times. The V call is TRBV19, the J call TRBJ2-2; 11 bases align to TRBD1. V lost 8 bases, J lost 5 bases, and 7 bases stayed unmatched. The germline V gene encodes CDR1 LNHDA and CDR2 SQIVND (reference sequence). The CDR3 runs 15 residues. The CDR3 DNA reads as TGTGCCAGTTGCCGGACAGGGGGCCGGACCGGGGAGCTGTTTTTT. This encodes CASCRTGGRTGELFF.